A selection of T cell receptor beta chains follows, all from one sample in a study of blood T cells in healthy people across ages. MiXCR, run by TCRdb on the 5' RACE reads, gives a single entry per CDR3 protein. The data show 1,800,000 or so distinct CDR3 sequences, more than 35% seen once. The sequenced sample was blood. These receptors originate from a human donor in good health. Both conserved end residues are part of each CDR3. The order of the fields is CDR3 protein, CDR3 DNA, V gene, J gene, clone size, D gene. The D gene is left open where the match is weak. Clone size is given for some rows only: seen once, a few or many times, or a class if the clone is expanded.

CDR3aa: CASSQTGEEVRYF
CDR3nt: TGTGCCAGCAGCCAGACAGGGGAGGAGGTAAGGTACTTC
v_gene: TRBV7-9
j_gene: TRBJ2-5
abundance: -
d_gene: TRBD1

CDR3aa: CSAQDRAGSPLHF
CDR3nt: TGCAGTGCTCAAGACCGGGCCGGTTCACCCCTCCACTTT
v_gene: TRBV20-1
j_gene: TRBJ1-6
abundance: -
d_gene: -

CDR3aa: CASSGDRGPDEQFF
CDR3nt: TGTGCCAGCAGCGGGGACAGGGGGCCTGATGAGCAGTTCTTC
v_gene: TRBV2
j_gene: TRBJ2-1
abundance: -
d_gene: TRBD1

CDR3aa: CSVAGQRAETQYF
CDR3nt: TGCAGCGTTGCCGGACAGCGTGCAGAGACCCAGTACTTC
v_gene: TRBV29-1
j_gene: TRBJ2-5
abundance: few
d_gene: -

CDR3aa: CSVEPRAAINTEAFF
CDR3nt: TGCAGCGTTGAACCCCGGGCAGCGATAAACACTGAAGCTTTCTTT
v_gene: TRBV29-1
j_gene: TRBJ1-1
abundance: -
d_gene: -

CDR3aa: CSVGGQGNEKLFF
CDR3nt: TGCAGCGTTGGGGGACAGGGGAATGAAAAACTGTTTTTT
v_gene: TRBV29-1
j_gene: TRBJ1-4
abundance: few
d_gene: TRBD1

CDR3aa: CASSQRLGRHGYTF
CDR3nt: TGCGCCAGCAGCCAAAGATTGGGGAGGCATGGCTACACCTTC
v_gene: TRBV4-1
j_gene: TRBJ1-2
abundance: -
d_gene: -

CDR3aa: CASTRGSGGGVNTEAFF
CDR3nt: TGTGCCAGCACCAGAGGGTCGGGAGGGGGGGTGAACACTGAAGCTTTCTTT
v_gene: TRBV12-3/TRBV12-4
j_gene: TRBJ1-1
abundance: once
d_gene: -

CDR3aa: CASSQQASSYEQYF
CDR3nt: TGCGCCAGCAGCCAGCAGGCGTCCAGCTACGAGCAGTACTTC
v_gene: TRBV4-3
j_gene: TRBJ2-7
abundance: -
d_gene: -

CDR3aa: CASSLSPEYGYTF
CDR3nt: TGTGCCAGCAGCTTATCTCCGGAATATGGCTACACCTTC
v_gene: TRBV7-2
j_gene: TRBJ1-2
abundance: few
d_gene: -

CDR3aa: CASSLFTNSYEQYF
CDR3nt: TGTGCCAGCAGCTTATTCACAAACTCCTACGAGCAGTACTTC
v_gene: TRBV7-3
j_gene: TRBJ2-7
abundance: once
d_gene: -

CDR3aa: CASSSTPSGAYEQYF
CDR3nt: TGCGCCAGCAGCTCGACCCCTAGCGGGGCCTACGAGCAGTACTTC
v_gene: TRBV5-1
j_gene: TRBJ2-7
abundance: -
d_gene: TRBD2

CDR3aa: CSARDLRASGGLRTDTQYF
CDR3nt: TGCAGTGCTAGAGATCTTAGGGCTAGCGGGGGGTTAAGAACAGATACGCAGTATTTT
v_gene: TRBV20-1
j_gene: TRBJ2-3
abundance: -
d_gene: TRBD2

CDR3aa: CASRRGQGGNNYGYTF
CDR3nt: TGTGCCAGCCGTCGCGGACAGGGGGGTAATAACTATGGCTACACCTTC
v_gene: TRBV7-2
j_gene: TRBJ1-2
abundance: few
d_gene: TRBD1

CDR3aa: CASSYSSGGIWDTQYF
CDR3nt: TGTGCCAGCAGTTACTCAAGCGGGGGGATCTGGGATACGCAGTATTTT
v_gene: TRBV6-6
j_gene: TRBJ2-3
abundance: -
d_gene: TRBD2

CDR3aa: CASSLAYHGYTF
CDR3nt: TGTGCCAGCAGCTTAGCGTATCATGGCTACACCTTC
v_gene: TRBV7-2
j_gene: TRBJ1-2
abundance: -
d_gene: -

CDR3aa: CASSLGVAYEQYF
CDR3nt: TGTGCCAGCAGCTTGGGGGTTGCCTACGAGCAGTACTTC
v_gene: TRBV7-9
j_gene: TRBJ2-7
abundance: many
d_gene: -

CDR3aa: CASRPQGIDFNEQFF
CDR3nt: TGTGCCAGCAGACCCCAGGGGATAGATTTCAATGAGCAGTTCTTC
v_gene: TRBV6-2/TRBV6-3
j_gene: TRBJ2-1
abundance: once
d_gene: -

CDR3aa: CASSQEGTGEQETQYF
CDR3nt: TGTGCCAGCAGCCAAGAGGGGACAGGGGAACAAGAGACCCAGTACTTC
v_gene: TRBV3-1
j_gene: TRBJ2-5
abundance: -
d_gene: TRBD1

CDR3aa: CASSPRFSGTANSPLHF
CDR3nt: TGTGCCAGCAGTCCGAGATTTTCCGGGACAGCCAATTCACCCCTCCACTTT
v_gene: TRBV6-1
j_gene: TRBJ1-6
abundance: -
d_gene: TRBD1

CDR3aa: CASSPDGRIEETQYF
CDR3nt: TGTGCCAGCAGCCCAGATGGGCGGATAGAAGAGACCCAGTACTTC
v_gene: TRBV7-9
j_gene: TRBJ2-5
abundance: many
d_gene: -

CDR3aa: CASSLGQRLKNIQYF
CDR3nt: TGCGCCAGCAGCTTGGGACAGCGACTCAAAAACATTCAGTACTTC
v_gene: TRBV5-1
j_gene: TRBJ2-4
abundance: -
d_gene: -

CDR3aa: CASSYVFGRTEAFF
CDR3nt: TGTGCCAGCAGTTACGTATTTGGGAGGACTGAAGCTTTCTTT
v_gene: TRBV6-2/TRBV6-3
j_gene: TRBJ1-1
abundance: -
d_gene: -

CDR3aa: CAARGGEGVQFF
CDR3nt: TGTGCCGCCAGAGGTGGGGAAGGGGTGCAGTTCTTC
v_gene: TRBV10-3
j_gene: TRBJ2-1
abundance: once
d_gene: -

CDR3aa: CASSLKLAGSPLHF
CDR3nt: TGTGCCAGCAGCCTAAAACTGGCGGGTTCACCCCTCCACTTT
v_gene: TRBV7-3
j_gene: TRBJ1-6
abundance: -
d_gene: -

CDR3aa: CASSLMGGGALNEQFF
CDR3nt: TGTGCCAGCAGCTTGATGGGCGGGGGGGCCCTCAATGAGCAGTTCTTC
v_gene: TRBV7-2
j_gene: TRBJ2-1
abundance: few
d_gene: TRBD2